These T cell receptor beta chains were read from a single sample in a study of blood T cell repertoires in COVID-19. Sequencing used immunoSEQ multiplex PCR; TCRdb keeps in-frame clones, though not all of them. The sample has some 220,000 clones; 70% to 90% are singletons. Sample: peripheral blood. The receptors were gathered from a man between 45 and 60 years old with acute or convalescent COVID-19. Both conserved end residues are part of each CDR3. D genes are given only for firm matches. Not every row has a clone size; where given, it reads once, few, many or a size class.

abundance: NA; d_gene: NA; v_gene: TRBV18; j_gene: TRBJ1-2; CDR3nt: TGTGCCAGCTCACCAGGGACATCTCAAGGCTACACCTTC; CDR3aa: CASSPGTSQGYTF
abundance: NA; d_gene: NA; v_gene: TRBV28; j_gene: TRBJ1-2; CDR3nt: TGTGCCAGCAGTTTGACATATGGCTACACCTTC; CDR3aa: CASSLTYGYTF
abundance: NA; d_gene: TRBD1; v_gene: TRBV2; j_gene: TRBJ1-6; CDR3nt: TGTGCCAGCAGCAGACAGGGGTCACCCCTCCACTTT; CDR3aa: CASSRQGSPLHF
abundance: NA; d_gene: NA; v_gene: TRBV19; j_gene: TRBJ1-1; CDR3nt: TGTGCCAGTACCCCAAATCCCCGGTCGGCCAGGGGGAACACTGAAGCTTTCTTT; CDR3aa: CASTPNPRSARGNTEAFF
abundance: NA; d_gene: TRBD1; v_gene: TRBV27; j_gene: TRBJ1-6; CDR3nt: TGTGCCAGCAGTATCAAAACAGGGGGATATTCACCCCTCCACTTT; CDR3aa: CASSIKTGGYSPLHF
abundance: NA; d_gene: TRBD2; v_gene: TRBV19; j_gene: TRBJ2-3; CDR3nt: TGTGCCAGTAGTCCCGAACGGGAGGGGAAAGGAGATACGCAGTATTTT; CDR3aa: CASSPEREGKGDTQYF
abundance: few; d_gene: NA; v_gene: TRBV19; j_gene: TRBJ1-2; CDR3nt: TGTGCCAGTAGTGCCGGGATGATCTATGGCTACACCTTC; CDR3aa: CASSAGMIYGYTF
abundance: many; d_gene: TRBD1; v_gene: TRBV27; j_gene: TRBJ2-7; CDR3nt: TGTGCCAGCAGGACAGGGGCCTACGAGCAGTACTTC; CDR3aa: CASRTGAYEQYF
abundance: NA; d_gene: NA; v_gene: TRBV27; j_gene: TRBJ2-3; CDR3nt: TGTGCCAGCAGTTTAAGCAGGGGCCAAGATACGCAGTATTTT; CDR3aa: CASSLSRGQDTQYF
abundance: few; d_gene: NA; v_gene: TRBV19; j_gene: TRBJ1-3; CDR3nt: TGTGCCAGTAGTATATCCGGGGAACCGTCTGGAAACACCATATATTTT; CDR3aa: CASSISGEPSGNTIYF
abundance: NA; d_gene: NA; v_gene: TRBV19; j_gene: TRBJ1-5; CDR3nt: TGTGCCAGCAGTAGAATACAAAGTAGCAATCAGCCCCAGCATTTT; CDR3aa: CASSRIQSSNQPQHF
abundance: NA; d_gene: NA; v_gene: TRBV9; j_gene: TRBJ2-2; CDR3nt: TGTGCCAGCAGCGTTTATGTAGCCGGGGAGCTGTTTTTT; CDR3aa: CASSVYVAGELFF
abundance: NA; d_gene: TRBD2; v_gene: TRBV27; j_gene: TRBJ2-7; CDR3nt: TGTGCCAGCAGTCGGACTAGCGGGAGTTACGAGCAGTACTTC; CDR3aa: CASSRTSGSYEQYF
abundance: NA; d_gene: NA; v_gene: TRBV6-6; j_gene: TRBJ2-1; CDR3nt: TGTGCCAGCAGGGCCCCGGGGGGCGTCAATGAGCAGTTCTTC; CDR3aa: CASRAPGGVNEQFF
abundance: NA; d_gene: NA; v_gene: TRBV6-5; j_gene: TRBJ2-2; CDR3nt: TGTGCCACCCTATGGGACATTAACACCGGGGAGCTGTTTTTT; CDR3aa: CATLWDINTGELFF
abundance: NA; d_gene: NA; v_gene: TRBV28; j_gene: TRBJ2-7; CDR3nt: TGTGCCAGCACCCCGAATACCTACTACGAGCAGTACTTC; CDR3aa: CASTPNTYYEQYF
abundance: once; d_gene: NA; v_gene: TRBV9; j_gene: TRBJ1-4; CDR3nt: TGTGCCAGCAGCGTAGCTACGGGGAATGAAAAACTGTTTTTT; CDR3aa: CASSVATGNEKLFF
abundance: once; d_gene: NA; v_gene: TRBV6-6; j_gene: TRBJ2-1; CDR3nt: TGTGCCAGCGGAGGGGAGAAGTTCTTC; CDR3aa: CASGGEKFF